This TCR beta chain was sequenced during a study of blood T cell repertoires in COVID-19. About the research overall: COVID-19 samples collected from the United States, Italy and Spain covered acute and convalescent phases.

Sequencing used immunoSEQ multiplex PCR; TCRdb keeps in-frame clones, though not all of them. The sample shows around 160,000 clones, over 75% of them seen only once. J lost 10 bases, V lost 5 bases, and 17 bases had no gene match. In germline, CDR1 is SGDLS, CDR2 YYNGEE. CDR3 length equals 15 residues. This rearrangement joins TRBV9 to TRBJ1-1; 7 nucleotides match TRBD1. Sequenced: peripheral blood. The TCR was taken from a man between 18 and 29 years old with COVID-19, enrolled during active disease. The CDR3 nucleotides are TGTGCCAGCAGTCAGACAGGGTCGGTGTTCGGGGGAGCTTTCTTT. Its translation is CASSQTGSVFGGAFF.